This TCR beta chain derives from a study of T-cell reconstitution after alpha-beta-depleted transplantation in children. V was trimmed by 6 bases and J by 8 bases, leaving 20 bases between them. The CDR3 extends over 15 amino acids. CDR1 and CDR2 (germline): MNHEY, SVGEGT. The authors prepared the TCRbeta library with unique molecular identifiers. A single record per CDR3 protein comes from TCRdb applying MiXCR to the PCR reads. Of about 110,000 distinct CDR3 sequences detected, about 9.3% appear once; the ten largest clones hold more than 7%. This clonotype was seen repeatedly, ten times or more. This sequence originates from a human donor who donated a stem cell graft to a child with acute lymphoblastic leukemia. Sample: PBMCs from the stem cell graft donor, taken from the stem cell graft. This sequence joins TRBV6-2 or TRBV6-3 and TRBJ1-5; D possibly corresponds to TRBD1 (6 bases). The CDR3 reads CASRAPQGFREPQHF. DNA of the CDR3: TGTGCCAGCAGAGCCCCACAGGGCTTCAGGGAGCCCCAGCATTTT.